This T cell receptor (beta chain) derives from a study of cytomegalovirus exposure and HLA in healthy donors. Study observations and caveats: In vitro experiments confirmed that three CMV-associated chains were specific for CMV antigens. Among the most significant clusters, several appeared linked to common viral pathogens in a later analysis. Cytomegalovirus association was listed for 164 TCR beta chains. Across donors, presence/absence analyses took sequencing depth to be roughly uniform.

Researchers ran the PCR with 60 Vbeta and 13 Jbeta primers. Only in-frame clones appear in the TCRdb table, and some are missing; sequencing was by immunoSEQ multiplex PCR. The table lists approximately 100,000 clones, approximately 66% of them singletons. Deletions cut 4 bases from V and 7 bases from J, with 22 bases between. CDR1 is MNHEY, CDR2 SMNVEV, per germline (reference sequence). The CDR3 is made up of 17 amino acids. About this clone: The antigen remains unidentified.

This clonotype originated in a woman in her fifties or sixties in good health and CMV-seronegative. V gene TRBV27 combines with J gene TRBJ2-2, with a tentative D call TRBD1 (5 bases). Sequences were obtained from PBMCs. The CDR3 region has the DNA TGTGCCAGCAGTTATGGGATACTCACAGGCGACGGCGGGGAGCTGTTTTTT. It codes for CASSYGILTGDGGELFF.